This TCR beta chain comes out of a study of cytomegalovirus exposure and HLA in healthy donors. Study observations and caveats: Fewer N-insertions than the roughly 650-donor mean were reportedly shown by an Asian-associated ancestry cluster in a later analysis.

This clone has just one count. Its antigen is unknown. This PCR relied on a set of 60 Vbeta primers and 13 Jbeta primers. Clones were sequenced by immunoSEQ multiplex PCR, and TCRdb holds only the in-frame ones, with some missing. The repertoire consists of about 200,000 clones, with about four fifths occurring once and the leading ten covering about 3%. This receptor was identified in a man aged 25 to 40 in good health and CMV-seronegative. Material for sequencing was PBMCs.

The CDR3 nucleotides are TGTGCCAGCAGCGAAAGCGGAGGGGTGAACACTGAAGCTTTCTTT. Its protein product is CASSESGGVNTEAFF. The chain is built from TRBV9 and TRBJ1-1, with a tentative D call TRBD1 (5 bases). Germline-derived CDR1 and CDR2 are SGDLS and YYNGEE. With 3 bases removed from V and 0 bases from J, the gap between germline ends came to 12 bases. This CDR3 has 15 residues.